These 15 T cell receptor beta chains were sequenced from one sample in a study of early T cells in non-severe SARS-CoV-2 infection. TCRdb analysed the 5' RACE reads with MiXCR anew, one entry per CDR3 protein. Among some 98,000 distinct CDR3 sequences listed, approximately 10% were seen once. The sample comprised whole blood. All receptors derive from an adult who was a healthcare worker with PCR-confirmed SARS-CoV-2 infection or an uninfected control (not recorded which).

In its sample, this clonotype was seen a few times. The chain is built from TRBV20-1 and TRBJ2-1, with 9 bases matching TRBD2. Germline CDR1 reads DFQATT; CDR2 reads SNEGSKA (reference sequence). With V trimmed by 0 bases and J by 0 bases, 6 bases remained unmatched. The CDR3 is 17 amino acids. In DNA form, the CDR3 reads TGCAGTGCTAGAGATTCGGGTAGCGGGGGCTCCTACAATGAGCAGTTCTTC. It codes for CSARDSGSGGSYNEQFF.

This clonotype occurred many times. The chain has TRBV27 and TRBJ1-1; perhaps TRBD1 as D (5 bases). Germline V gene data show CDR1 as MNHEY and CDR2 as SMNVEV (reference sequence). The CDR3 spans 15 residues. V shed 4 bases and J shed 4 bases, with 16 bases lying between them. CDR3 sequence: CASSYGRAGTTEAFF. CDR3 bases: TGTGCCAGCAGTTACGGTCGGGCAGGGACCACTGAAGCTTTCTTT.

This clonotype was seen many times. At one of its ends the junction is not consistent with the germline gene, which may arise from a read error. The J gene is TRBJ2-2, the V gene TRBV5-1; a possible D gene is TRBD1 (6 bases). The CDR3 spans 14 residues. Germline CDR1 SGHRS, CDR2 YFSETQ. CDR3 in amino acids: CASSLGQNTGELFF. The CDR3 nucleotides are TGTGCCAGCAGTTTGGGACAGAACACCGGGGAGCTGTTTTTT. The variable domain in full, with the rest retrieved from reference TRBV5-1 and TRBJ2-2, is KAGVTQTPRYLIKTRGQQVTLSCSPISGHRSVSWYQQTPGQGLQFLFEYFSETQRNKGNFPGRFSGRQFSNSRSEMNVSTLELGDSALYLCASSLGQNTGELFFGEGSRLTVL.

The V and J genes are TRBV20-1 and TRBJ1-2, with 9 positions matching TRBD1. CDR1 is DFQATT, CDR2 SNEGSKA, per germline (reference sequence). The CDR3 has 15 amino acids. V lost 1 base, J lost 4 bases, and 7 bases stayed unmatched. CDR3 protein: CSARVGQGNGYGYTF. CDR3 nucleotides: TGCAGTGCTAGAGTGGGACAGGGCAACGGCTATGGCTACACCTTC.

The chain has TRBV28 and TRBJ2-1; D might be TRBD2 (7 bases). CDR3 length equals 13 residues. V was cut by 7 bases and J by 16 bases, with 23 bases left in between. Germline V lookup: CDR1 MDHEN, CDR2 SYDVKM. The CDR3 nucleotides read TGTGCCAGCATCAAGGGGGGGGCCGCCGATATATTCTTC. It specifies CASIKGGAADIFF.

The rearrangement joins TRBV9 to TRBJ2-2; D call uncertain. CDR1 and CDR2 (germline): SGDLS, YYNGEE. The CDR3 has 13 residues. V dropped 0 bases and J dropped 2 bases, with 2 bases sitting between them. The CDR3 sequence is CASSVGNTGELFF. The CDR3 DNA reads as TGTGCCAGCAGCGTAGGAAACACCGGGGAGCTGTTTTTT. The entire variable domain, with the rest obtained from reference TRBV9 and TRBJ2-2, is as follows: DSGVTQTPKHLITATGQRVTLRCSPRSGDLSVYWYQQSLDQGLQFLIQYYNGEERAKGNILERFSAQQFPDLHSELNLSSLELGDSALYFCASSVGNTGELFFGEGSRLTVL.

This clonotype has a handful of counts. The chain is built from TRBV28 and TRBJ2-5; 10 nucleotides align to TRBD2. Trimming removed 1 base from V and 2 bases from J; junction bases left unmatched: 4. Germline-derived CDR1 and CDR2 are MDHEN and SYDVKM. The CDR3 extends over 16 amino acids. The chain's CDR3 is CASSLYVAGGQETQYF. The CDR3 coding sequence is TGTGCCAGCAGTTTATATGTAGCGGGAGGACAAGAGACCCAGTACTTC.

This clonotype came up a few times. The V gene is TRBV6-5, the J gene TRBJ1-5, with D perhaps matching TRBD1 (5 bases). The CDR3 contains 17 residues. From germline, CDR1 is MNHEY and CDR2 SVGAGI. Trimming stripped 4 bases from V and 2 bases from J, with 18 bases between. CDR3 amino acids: CASSSLGRGGGNQPQHF. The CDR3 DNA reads TGTGCCAGCAGTTCTCTAGGGAGGGGCGGTGGCAATCAGCCCCAGCATTTT.

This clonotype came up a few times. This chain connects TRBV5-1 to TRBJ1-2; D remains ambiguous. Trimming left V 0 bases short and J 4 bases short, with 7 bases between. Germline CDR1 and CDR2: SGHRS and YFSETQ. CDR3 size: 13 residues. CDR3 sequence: CASSLVISYGYTF. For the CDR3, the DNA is TGCGCCAGCAGCTTGGTAATCAGCTATGGCTACACCTTC.

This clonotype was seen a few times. The CDR3 region has the DNA TGTGCCAGCAGCGTAGCAGGGAGGGGAAATTCACCCCTCCACTTT. Protein product: CASSVAGRGNSPLHF. The gene calls are TRBV9 and TRBJ1-6, with D maybe TRBD1 (5 bases). V was shortened by 0 bases and J by 7 bases, with 11 bases between the two germline ends. The CDR3 contains 15 residues. The germline CDR1 and CDR2 sequences are SGDLS and YYNGEE. The full variable domain, with the rest looked up from reference TRBV9 and TRBJ1-6, is DSGVTQTPKHLITATGQRVTLRCSPRSGDLSVYWYQQSLDQGLQFLIQYYNGEERAKGNILERFSAQQFPDLHSELNLSSLELGDSALYFCASSVAGRGNSPLHFGNGTRLTVT.

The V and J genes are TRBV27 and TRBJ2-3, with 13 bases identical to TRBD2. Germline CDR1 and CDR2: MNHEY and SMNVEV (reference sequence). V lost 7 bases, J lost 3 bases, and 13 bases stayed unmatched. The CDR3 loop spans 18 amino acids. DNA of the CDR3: TGTGCCAGCATCCTAAGACTAGCGGGAGGCCCAGGTACAGATACGCAGTATTTT. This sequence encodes CASILRLAGGPGTDTQYF.

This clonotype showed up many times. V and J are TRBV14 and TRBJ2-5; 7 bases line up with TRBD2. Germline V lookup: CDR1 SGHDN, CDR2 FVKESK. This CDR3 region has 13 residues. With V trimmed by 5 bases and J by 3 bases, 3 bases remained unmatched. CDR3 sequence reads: CASSYLAEETQYF. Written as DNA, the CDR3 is TGTGCCAGCAGCTATCTAGCGGAAGAGACCCAGTACTTC.

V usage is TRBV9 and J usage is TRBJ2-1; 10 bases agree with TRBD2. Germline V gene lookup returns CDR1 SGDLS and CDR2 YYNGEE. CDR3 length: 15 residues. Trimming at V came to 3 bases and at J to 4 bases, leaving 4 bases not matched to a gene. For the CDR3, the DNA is TGTGCCAGCAGCGCCGGGACTAGCGTATACAATGAGCAGTTCTTC. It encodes CASSAGTSVYNEQFF.

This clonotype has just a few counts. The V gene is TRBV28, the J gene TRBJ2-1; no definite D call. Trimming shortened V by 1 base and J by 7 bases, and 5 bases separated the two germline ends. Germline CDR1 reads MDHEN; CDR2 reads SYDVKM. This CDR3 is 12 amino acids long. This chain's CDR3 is CASSLFRNEQFF. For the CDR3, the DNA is TGTGCCAGCAGTTTATTTCGGAATGAGCAGTTCTTC.

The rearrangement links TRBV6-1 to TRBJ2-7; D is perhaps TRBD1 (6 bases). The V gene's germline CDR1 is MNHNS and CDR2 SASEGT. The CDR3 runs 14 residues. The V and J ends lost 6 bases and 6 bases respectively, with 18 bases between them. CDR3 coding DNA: TGTGCCAGCAGCCAAGGACAGCACCTTAGCGAGCAGTACTTC. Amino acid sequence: CASSQGQHLSEQYF.